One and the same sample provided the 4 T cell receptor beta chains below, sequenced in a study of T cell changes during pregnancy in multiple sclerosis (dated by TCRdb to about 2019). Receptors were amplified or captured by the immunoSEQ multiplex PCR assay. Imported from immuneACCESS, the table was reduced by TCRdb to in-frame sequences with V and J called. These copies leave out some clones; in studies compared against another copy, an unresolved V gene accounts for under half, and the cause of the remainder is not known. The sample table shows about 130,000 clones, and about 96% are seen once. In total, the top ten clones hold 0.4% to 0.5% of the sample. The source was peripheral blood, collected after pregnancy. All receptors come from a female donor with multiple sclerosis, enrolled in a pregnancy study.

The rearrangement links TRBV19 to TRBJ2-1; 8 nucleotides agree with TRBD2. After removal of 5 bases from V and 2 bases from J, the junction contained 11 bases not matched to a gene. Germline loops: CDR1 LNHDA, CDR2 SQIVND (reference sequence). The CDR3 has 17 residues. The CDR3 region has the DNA TGTGCCAGTAGTCCCCCCCTGGGACTAGGTCCCTACAATGAGCAGTTCTTC. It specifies CASSPPLGLGPYNEQFF.

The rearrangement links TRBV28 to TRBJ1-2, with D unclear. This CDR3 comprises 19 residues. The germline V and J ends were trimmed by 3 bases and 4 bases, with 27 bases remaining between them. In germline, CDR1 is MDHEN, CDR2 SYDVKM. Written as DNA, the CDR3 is TGTGCCAGCAGTTTCCCCCACCTCCTGGACCCCCAGAGCGGCTATGGCTACACCTTC. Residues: CASSFPHLLDPQSGYGYTF.

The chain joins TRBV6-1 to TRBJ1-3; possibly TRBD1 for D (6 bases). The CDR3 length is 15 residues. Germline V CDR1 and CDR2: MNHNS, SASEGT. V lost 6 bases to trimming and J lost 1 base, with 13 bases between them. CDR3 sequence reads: CASRFSQGSGNTIYF. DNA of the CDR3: TGTGCCAGCAGGTTCTCACAGGGATCTGGAAACACCATATATTTT.

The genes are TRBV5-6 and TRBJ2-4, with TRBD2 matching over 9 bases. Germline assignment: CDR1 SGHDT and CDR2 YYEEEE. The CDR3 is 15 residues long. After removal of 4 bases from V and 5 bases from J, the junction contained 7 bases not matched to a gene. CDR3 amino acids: CASSPGLAYQNIQYF. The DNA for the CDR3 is TGTGCCAGCAGCCCCGGACTAGCGTATCAAAACATTCAGTACTTC.